Here is one T cell receptor (beta chain) with its context. This record belongs to a study of blood T cells in healthy people across ages. Through a sample-barcoded 5' primer and a J-beta primer mix, a second PCR was run for about 6 to 12 cycles. TCRdb called the 5' RACE reads again in MiXCR, with one record for every CDR3 protein. The sample lists 750,000 to 950,000 distinct CDR3 sequences; roughly 50% were seen once. This sequence originates from an elderly man in good health. The source material was blood.

The CDR3 sequence: CASSIAVEQYF. In DNA, the CDR3 is TGTGCCAGCAGTATAGCGGTCGAGCAGTACTTC. The V gene is TRBV6-1, the J gene TRBJ2-7, with D perhaps TRBD2 (6 bases). The ends were cut back, 5 bases at V and 6 bases at J, with 8 bases in the middle. This CDR3 contains 11 residues. Germline V lookup: CDR1 MNHNS, CDR2 SASEGT.